The T cell receptor beta chain under discussion was sequenced for a study of beta chain features in type 1 diabetes. Findings and limits, study-wide: Among patients with Type 1 diabetes, TCRB CDR3s were moderately but significantly shorter in every one of the four CD4+ subsets. cDNA sequencing could over-represent cells with high TCR expression.

cDNA synthesis used the whole RNA isolate, giving expressed TCRB sequences. This table comes from immunoSEQ multiplex PCR, and its TCRdb copy is limited to in-frame clones, with some not included. The table lists approximately 150,000 clones, around 9% of them singletons. This clone was seen more than once but under ten times. Its antigen is not known. V was clipped by 4 bases and J by 4 bases; unmatched bases: 1. There are 14 residues in the CDR3. Germline lookup yields CDR1 SGHRS and CDR2 YFSETQ. The chain couples TRBV5-1 to TRBJ2-1; the match to TRBD2 covers 11 bases. The receptor's source is a man aged 25 to 40 with type 1 diabetes. Material: central memory CD4+ T cells from blood. CDR3 loop: CASSRLAGYNEQFF. CDR3 DNA sequence: TGCGCCAGCAGCAGACTAGCGGGGTACAATGAGCAGTTCTTC.